This TCR beta chain was identified in a study of cytomegalovirus exposure and HLA in healthy donors. Study as a whole: HLA-typed donors were the source of about 85 million unique TCRs held in an early data release.

Points from the study as a whole: A later analysis revealed that TCR association rates differed between HLA loci, peaking at DRB1 and bottoming out at HLA-C. In a later analysis, at a false discovery rate of 0.05, 15,000 to 20,000 TCR beta sequences matched HLA alleles. TRBV6-2, TRBV6-3 and some other V segments were excluded as indistinguishable.

As to this clone: The antigen is unknown.

The study ran its PCR with 60 Vbeta and 13 Jbeta primers. TCRdb keeps only in-frame clones here, not all; method: immunoSEQ multiplex PCR. The data contain some 140,000 clones, about four fifths of them singletons. Germline V gene data show CDR1 as LNHDA and CDR2 as SQIVND (reference sequence). CDR3 length equals 15 residues. V lost 7 bases to trimming and J lost 2 bases, with 16 bases between them. The sample consisted of PBMCs. This sequence originates from a male donor in good health and CMV-seronegative. The J gene is TRBJ2-3, the V gene TRBV19; tentative D call: TRBD1 (6 bases). CDR3 in DNA: TGTGCCAGTACGGATAGGGGGAGCTACACAGATACGCAGTATTTT. Protein sequence: CASTDRGSYTDTQYF. Variable domain in full (rest from reference TRBV19 and TRBJ2-3): DGGITQSPKYLFRKEGQNVTLSCEQNLNHDAMYWYRQDPGQGLRLIYYSQIVNDFQKGDIAEGYSVSREKKESFPLTVTSAQKNPTAFYLCASTDRGSYTDTQYFGPGTRLTVL.